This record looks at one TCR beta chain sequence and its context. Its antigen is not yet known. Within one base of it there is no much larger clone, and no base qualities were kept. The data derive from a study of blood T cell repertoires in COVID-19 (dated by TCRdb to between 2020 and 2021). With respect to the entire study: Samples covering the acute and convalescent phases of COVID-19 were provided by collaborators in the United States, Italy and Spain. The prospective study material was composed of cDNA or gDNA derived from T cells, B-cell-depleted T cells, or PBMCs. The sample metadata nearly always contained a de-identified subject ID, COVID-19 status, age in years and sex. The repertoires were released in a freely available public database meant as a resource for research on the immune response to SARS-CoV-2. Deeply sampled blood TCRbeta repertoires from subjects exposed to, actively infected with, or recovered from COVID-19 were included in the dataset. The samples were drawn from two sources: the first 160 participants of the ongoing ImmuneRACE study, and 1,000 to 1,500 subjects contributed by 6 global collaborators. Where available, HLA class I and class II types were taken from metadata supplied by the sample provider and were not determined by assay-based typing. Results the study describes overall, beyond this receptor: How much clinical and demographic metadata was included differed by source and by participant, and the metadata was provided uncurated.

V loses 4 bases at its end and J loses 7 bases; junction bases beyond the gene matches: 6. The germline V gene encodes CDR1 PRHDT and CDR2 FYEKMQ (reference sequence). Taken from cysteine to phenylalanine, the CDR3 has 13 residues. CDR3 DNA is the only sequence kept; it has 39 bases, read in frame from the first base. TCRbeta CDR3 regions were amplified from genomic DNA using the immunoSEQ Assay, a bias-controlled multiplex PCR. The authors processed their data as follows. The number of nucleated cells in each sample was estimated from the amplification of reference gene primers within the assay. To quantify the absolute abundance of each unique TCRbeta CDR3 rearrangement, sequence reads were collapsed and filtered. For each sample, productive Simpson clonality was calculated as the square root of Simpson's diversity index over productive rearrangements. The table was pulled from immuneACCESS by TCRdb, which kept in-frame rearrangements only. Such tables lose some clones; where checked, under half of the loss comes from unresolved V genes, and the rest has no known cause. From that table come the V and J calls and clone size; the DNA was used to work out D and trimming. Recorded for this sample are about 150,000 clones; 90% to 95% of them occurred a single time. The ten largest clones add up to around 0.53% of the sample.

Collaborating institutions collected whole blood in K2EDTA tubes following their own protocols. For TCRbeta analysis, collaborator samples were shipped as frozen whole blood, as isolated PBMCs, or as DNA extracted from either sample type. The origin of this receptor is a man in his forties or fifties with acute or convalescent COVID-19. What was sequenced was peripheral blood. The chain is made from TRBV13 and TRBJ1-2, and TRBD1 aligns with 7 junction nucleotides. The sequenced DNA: TGTGCCAGCAGCTATCACAGGGGAACTGGCTACACCTTC. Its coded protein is CASSYHRGTGYTF.